This T cell receptor beta chain derives from a study of T-cell reconstitution after alpha-beta-depleted transplantation in children. The table lists this clonotype with a few counts. With 3 bases removed from V and 7 bases from J, the gap between germline ends came to 19 bases. The germline gives CDR1 KGHSH, CDR2 LQKENI. There are 16 residues in the CDR3. Preparation of the TCRbeta library used unique molecular identifiers. TCRdb reprocessed the PCR reads with MiXCR, giving one entry per CDR3 protein. The repertoire holds about 410,000 distinct CDR3 sequences, with around 20% as singletons. The source material was PBMCs from the stem cell graft donor, sampled from the stem cell graft. The chain joins TRBV18 to TRBJ2-1; D may be TRBD1 (6 bases). The sequence was collected from a human donor who donated a stem cell graft to a child with acute myeloid leukemia. CDR3 DNA sequence: TGTGCCAGCTCACCGTCCCGGGACAAGGGCACAAATGAGCAGTTCTTC. Residues: CASSPSRDKGTNEQFF. The full variable domain, in which reference TRBV18 and TRBJ2-1 provide the parts outside the CDR3, is NAGVMQNPRHLVRRRGQEARLRCSPMKGHSHVYWYRQLPEEGLKFMVYLQKENIIDESGMPKERFSAEFPKEGPSILRIQQVVRGDSAAYFCASSPSRDKGTNEQFFGPGTRLTVL.